This T cell receptor (beta chain) was observed in a study of metastatic and nonmetastatic thyroid tumors. Study at large: Repertoires from malignant and benign thyroid patients were compared across blood and tumor or nodule tissue.

In the study's own analysis: A papillary thyroid cancer distant-metastasis classifier was built from CDR3 differences across clinicopathological groups. MiXCR was used by TCRdb to re-call the PCR reads. The V and J calls shown here were made by TCRdb, not taken from the authors' results. Altogether about 12,000 clones are present, roughly 31% being singletons, with the ten largest covering about 15%. Of note for this clone: What it recognizes is unknown.

General study results and limits: Malignant thyroid tumors reportedly exceeded benign nodules significantly in TCR beta diversity, with the difference appearing in blood and tumor.

The V end lost 3 bases, the J end lost 4 bases, and 6 bases lay between the germline ends. Germline CDR1 is DFQATT and CDR2 is SNEGSKA (reference sequence). The CDR3 has 11 amino acids. No treatment of any kind had been given to any patient before thyroid surgery. The rearrangement uses TRBV20-1 and TRBJ1-2; D call uncertain. This receptor was obtained from a male donor with papillary thyroid cancer or a benign thyroid nodule (not recorded which). Some clones in this sample may be carry-over from other donors' samples. The sample comprised tumor tissue. The CDR3 nucleotides are TGCAGTGCTAGCGGTAGCTATGGCTACACCTTC. Its protein is CSASGSYGYTF.